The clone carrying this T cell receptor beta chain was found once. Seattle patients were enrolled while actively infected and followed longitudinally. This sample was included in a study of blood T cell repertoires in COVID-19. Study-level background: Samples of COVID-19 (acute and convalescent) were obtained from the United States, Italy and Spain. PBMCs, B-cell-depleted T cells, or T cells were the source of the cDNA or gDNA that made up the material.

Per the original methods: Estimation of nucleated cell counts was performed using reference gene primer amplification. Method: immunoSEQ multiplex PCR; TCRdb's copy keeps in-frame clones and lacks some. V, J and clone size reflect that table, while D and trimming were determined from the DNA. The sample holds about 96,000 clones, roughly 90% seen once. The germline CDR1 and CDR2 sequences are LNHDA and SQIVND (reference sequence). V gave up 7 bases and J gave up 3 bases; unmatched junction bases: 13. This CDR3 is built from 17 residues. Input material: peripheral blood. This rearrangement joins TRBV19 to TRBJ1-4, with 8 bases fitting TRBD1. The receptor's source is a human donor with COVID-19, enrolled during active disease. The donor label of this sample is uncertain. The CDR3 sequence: CASKRIVRGRANEKLFF. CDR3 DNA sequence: TGTGCCAGTAAGCGGATCGTCAGGGGGCGAGCTAATGAAAAACTGTTTTTT.